The clone carrying this T cell receptor (beta chain) was seen ten or more times. This sample is drawn from a study of shared clonotypes between healthy human individuals. The assay was immunoSEQ multiplex PCR, and TCRdb's table has in-frame clones only and misses some. The sample lists about 330,000 clones, roughly 87% occurring once. The source of this sequence is a man aged 18 to 35 in good health. The sequenced sample consisted of memory CD8+ T cells sorted from blood. The subset denotes: CD45RO+ cells pooled with CCR7-negative TemRA cells.

The CDR3 region has the DNA TGTGCCAGCAGCTTATTCGGCAGAAGCTATGGCTACACCTTC. This gives the protein CASSLFGRSYGYTF. The V and J genes are TRBV7-2 and TRBJ1-2; D gene unclear. V lost 2 bases to trimming and J lost 4 bases, with 11 bases between them. The germline V gene encodes CDR1 SGHTA and CDR2 FQGNSA. This CDR3 region has 14 residues.